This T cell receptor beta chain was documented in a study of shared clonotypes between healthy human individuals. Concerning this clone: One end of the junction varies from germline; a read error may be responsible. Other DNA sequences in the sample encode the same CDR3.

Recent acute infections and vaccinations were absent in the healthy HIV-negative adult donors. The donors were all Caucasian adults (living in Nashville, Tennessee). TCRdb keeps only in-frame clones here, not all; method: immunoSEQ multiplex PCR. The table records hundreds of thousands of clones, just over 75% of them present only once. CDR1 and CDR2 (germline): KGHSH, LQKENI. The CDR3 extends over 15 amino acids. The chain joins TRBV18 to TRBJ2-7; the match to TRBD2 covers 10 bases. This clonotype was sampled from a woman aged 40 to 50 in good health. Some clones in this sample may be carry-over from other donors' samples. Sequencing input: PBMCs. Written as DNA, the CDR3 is TGTGCCAGTTCACCAAGCGGGAGGGCCTCATACGAGCAGTACTTC. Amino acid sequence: CASSPSGRASYEQYF.